Below are 22 T cell receptor beta chains sequenced from a single sample in a study of shared clonotypes between healthy human individuals. The data were produced by immunoSEQ multiplex PCR, yet TCRdb's version contains in-frame clones alone and is incomplete. Of more than 2 million clones listed, roughly 95% are singletons. Naive CD8 cells comprised CD45RO-negative, CCR7-positively selected cells, excluding terminally differentiated effector memory CD45RA+ cells. Sequencing used naive CD8+ T cells from PBMCs. Receptors originate from a man aged 18 to 29 in good health. Some clones in this sample may be carry-over from other donors' samples.

V is TRBV11-2 and J is TRBJ1-2; no firm D call. This CDR3 contains 13 residues. The ends were cut back, 0 bases at V and 8 bases at J, with 10 bases in the middle. Germline-derived CDR1 and CDR2 are SGHAT and FQNNGV. The CDR3 reads CASSLDSSFGYTF. The CDR3, as DNA: TGTGCCAGCAGCTTAGACTCCTCGTTCGGCTACACCTTC.

The genes are TRBV7-2 and TRBJ2-2, with D perhaps matching TRBD2 (6 bases). There are 14 residues in the CDR3. V gave up 3 bases and J gave up 5 bases, with 10 bases separating them. Germline CDR1 reads SGHTA; CDR2 reads FQGNSA. The DNA for the CDR3 is TGTGCCAGCAGCTTGGGACGGGGGACCGGGGAGCTGTTTTTT. It is translated as CASSLGRGTGELFF.

The genes are TRBV5-1 and TRBJ1-2, with TRBD1 identical over 9 bases. V gave up 3 bases and J gave up 6 bases; unmatched junction bases: 6. Germline V gives CDR1 SGHRS, CDR2 YFSETQ. CDR3 length: 14 amino acids. CDR3 in DNA: TGCGCCAGCAGCTACGGGACAGGGATTGATGGCTACACCTTC. It encodes CASSYGTGIDGYTF. Based on the CDR3 plus reference TRBV5-1 and TRBJ1-2, the full variable domain is KAGVTQTPRYLIKTRGQQVTLSCSPISGHRSVSWYQQTPGQGLQFLFEYFSETQRNKGNFPGRFSGRQFSNSRSEMNVSTLELGDSALYLCASSYGTGIDGYTFGSGTRLTVV.

The chain joins TRBV28 to TRBJ2-2, with 8 bases that match TRBD1. The CDR3 has 19 residues. J was trimmed by 4 bases and V by 2 bases; bases with no gene match: 15. Germline CDR1 is MDHEN and CDR2 is SYDVKM. This CDR3 reads CASSLVGSGQGAFTGELFF. CDR3 nucleotide sequence: TGTGCCAGCAGTTTAGTAGGTAGCGGACAGGGCGCGTTCACCGGGGAGCTGTTTTTT.

The chain is built from TRBV28 and TRBJ1-4; 12 bases fit TRBD1. The CDR3 runs 17 residues. The germline CDR1 and CDR2 sequences are MDHEN and SYDVKM. The junction had 10 bases not matched to a gene; V was cut back by 6 bases and J by 5 bases. CDR3 in DNA: TGTGCCAGCAGCCGAATGGGACAGGGGGCAGTAAATGAAAAACTGTTTTTT. Translated: CASSRMGQGAVNEKLFF.

V gene TRBV4-1 combines with J gene TRBJ1-3; 8 nucleotides agree with TRBD1. V was pared by 0 bases and J by 4 bases, with 5 bases of the junction left unmatched. Germline V lookup: CDR1 MGHRA, CDR2 YSYEKL. This CDR3 comprises 16 residues. CDR3 residues: CASSQDRGTGGNTIYF. The CDR3, as DNA: TGCGCCAGCAGCCAAGATCGGGGGACAGGCGGAAACACCATATATTTT.

V and J are TRBV30 and TRBJ2-7, with 8 bases matching TRBD2. With V trimmed by 0 bases and J by 3 bases, 7 bases remained unmatched. This CDR3 is built from 15 residues. Germline CDR1 and CDR2: GTSNPN and SVGIG (reference sequence). As DNA, the CDR3 is TGTGCCTGGAGTGTAGTCGGGAGGGCCCTCTACGAGCAGTACTTC. Protein product: CAWSVVGRALYEQYF. Supplemented by reference TRBV30 and TRBJ2-7, the full variable domain reads SQTIHQWPATLVQPVGSPLSLECTVEGTSNPNLYWYRQAAGRGLQLLFYSVGIGQISSEVPQNLSASRPQDRQFILSSKKLLLSDSGFYLCAWSVVGRALYEQYFGPGTRLTVT.

This clone was detected only once. The rearrangement joins TRBV5-6 to TRBJ2-3; 7 bases match TRBD2. V dropped 1 base and J dropped 2; count of bases not matched to a gene: 7. From germline, CDR1 is SGHDT and CDR2 YYEEEE. The CDR3 totals 16 residues. The CDR3 DNA reads TGTGCCAGCAGCTTGCTCCTAGCGGCCTACACAGATACGCAGTATTTT. It is translated as CASSLLLAAYTDTQYF.

The chain is built from TRBV27 and TRBJ2-1; no clear D. Trimming pared 3 bases from V and 4 bases from J, leaving 13 bases between. In germline, CDR1 is MNHEY, CDR2 SMNVEV (reference sequence). The CDR3 sequence is 15 residues long. CDR3 region: CASSLGPSRYNEQFF. The DNA of the CDR3 is TGTGCCAGCAGTTTGGGCCCAAGTAGGTACAATGAGCAGTTCTTC.

The genes are TRBV7-9 and TRBJ1-5, with 9 bases aligning to TRBD1. This CDR3 is built from 15 residues. CDR1 SEHNR and CDR2 FQNEAQ come from the germline V gene (reference sequence). V was pared by 5 bases and J by 8 bases, with 10 bases of the junction left unmatched. The CDR3 here is CASSVGTGLSEPQHF. CDR3 DNA: TGTGCCAGCAGCGTCGGGACAGGGCTGTCGGAGCCCCAGCATTTT.

The chain employs TRBV6-6 and TRBJ2-1; D is possibly TRBD2 (5 bases). The germline CDR1 and CDR2 sequences are MNHNY and SVGAGI (reference sequence). This CDR3 comprises 12 residues. V was clipped by 5 bases and J by 5 bases, with 7 bases between them. The CDR3 is CASSPADNEQFF. The CDR3 nucleotides are TGTGCCAGCAGTCCAGCGGACAATGAGCAGTTCTTC.

This chain uses TRBV9 with TRBJ1-2; no firm D call. The CDR3 contains 14 residues. Germline V lookup: CDR1 SGDLS, CDR2 YYNGEE. V was trimmed by 3 bases and J by 4 bases, leaving 13 bases between them. The DNA of the CDR3 is TGTGCCAGCAGCGCTAGTCCGGACTTCTATGGCTACACCTTC. Protein sequence: CASSASPDFYGYTF.

DNA for the CDR3: TGCGCCAGCAGCCGCCTCCGGGAAGGCCTTTACGAGCAGTACTTC. Protein: CASSRLREGLYEQYF. The chain couples TRBV4-1 to TRBJ2-7, with D possibly TRBD2 on 5 matching bases. This CDR3 has 15 residues. CDR1 MGHRA and CDR2 YSYEKL come from the germline V gene. The V end lost 4 bases, the J end lost 4 bases, and 17 bases lay between the germline ends.

The V and J genes are TRBV30 and TRBJ2-1; D is ambiguous. The CDR3 is 14 residues long. V dropped 1 base and J dropped 7 bases, with 14 bases sitting between them. CDR1 and CDR2 (germline): GTSNPN, SVGIG (reference sequence). CDR3: CAWSEGIGVNEQFF. DNA for the CDR3: TGTGCCTGGAGTGAAGGGATTGGGGTGAATGAGCAGTTCTTC.

The table lists this clone with a count of one. V is TRBV7-8 and J is TRBJ2-1, with 7 bases aligning to TRBD2. The length of the CDR3 is 14 residues. Looked up from germline, CDR1 is SGHVS and CDR2 is FQNEAQ. Trimming at V came to 0 bases and at J to 10 bases, leaving 6 bases not matched to a gene. This chain's CDR3 is CASSLAGGGQEQFF. CDR3 nucleotides: TGTGCCAGCAGCTTAGCGGGGGGAGGGCAGGAGCAGTTCTTC.

The chain combines TRBV5-5 with TRBJ2-7; possible D gene TRBD1, 6 bases. V lost 2 bases, J lost 1 base, and 19 bases lay in between. The length of the CDR3 is 17 residues. Germline V gene data show CDR1 as SGHKS and CDR2 as YYEKEE (reference sequence). The DNA for the CDR3 is TGTGCCAGCAGCTTAGTTCTTCACAGGGTGGTATCCTACGAGCAGTACTTC. It codes for CASSLVLHRVVSYEQYF.

This rearrangement joins TRBV2 to TRBJ1-2; the match to TRBD1 covers 7 bases. This CDR3 contains 15 residues. V lost 6 bases and J lost 0; bases outside the gene matches: 7. Looked up from germline, CDR1 is SNHLY and CDR2 is FYNNEI. The CDR3, as DNA: TGTGCCAGCAGAGGGGGGACAGTAACTAACTATGGCTACACCTTC. Its protein is CASRGGTVTNYGYTF.

The chain recombines TRBV9 with TRBJ2-7; 8 bases are a match to TRBD1. Germline CDR1 SGDLS, CDR2 YYNGEE. Trimming removed 3 bases from V and 3 bases from J; junction bases left unmatched: 5. The CDR3 is made up of 14 amino acids. The CDR3 sequence: CASSGGDRYYEQYF. DNA for the CDR3: TGTGCCAGCAGCGGGGGGGACAGGTACTACGAGCAGTACTTC.

This clone was seen just once. V gene TRBV28 combines with J gene TRBJ2-4; 9 bases are a match to TRBD1. The CDR3 is 19 residues long. CDR1 is MDHEN, CDR2 SYDVKM, per germline. After removal of 2 bases from V and 1 base from J, the junction contained 12 bases not matched to a gene. DNA of the CDR3: TGTGCCAGCAGTTTACCTCTAGGGTGGACAGGGGTTGCCAAAAACATTCAGTACTTC. Translation: CASSLPLGWTGVAKNIQYF.

This rearrangement joins TRBV6-1 to TRBJ1-4; no definite D call. There are 13 residues in the CDR3. Trimming cost V 2 bases and J 14 bases, with 15 bases left between them. Germline values: CDR1 MNHNS, CDR2 SASEGT. The CDR3 here is CASSESFLFPLFF. The CDR3, as DNA: TGTGCCAGCAGTGAATCTTTCCTTTTCCCTCTGTTTTTT.

The chain recombines TRBV4-3 with TRBJ2-7; possible D gene TRBD2, 5 bases. Germline CDR1 is LGHNA and CDR2 is YSLEER. This CDR3 region has 15 residues. V dropped 0 bases and J dropped 3 bases, with 12 bases sitting between them. CDR3 amino acids: CASSQEASRDYEQYF. The CDR3 DNA reads TGCGCCAGCAGCCAAGAAGCTAGCCGAGACTACGAGCAGTACTTC.

This clone was detected only once. The rearrangement joins TRBV29-1 to TRBJ2-7; 11 positions agree with TRBD2. V shed 6 bases, J shed 2 bases, and the junction held 6 bases outside the gene matches. This CDR3 has 14 amino acids. Germline CDR1 and CDR2: SQVTM and ANQGSEA. CDR3 nucleotide sequence: TGCAGCGTCTCCGGGACTAGCGGTCCCTACGAGCAGTACTTC. Protein product: CSVSGTSGPYEQYF.